The clone carrying this TCR beta chain was detected only once. The sample is drawn from a study of blood T cell repertoires in COVID-19. The CDR3 length is 16 residues. Trimming took 4 bases from V and 1 from J, leaving 16 bases between them. CDR1 and CDR2 from the germline V gene are MNHEY and SVGEGT. The assay was immunoSEQ multiplex PCR, and TCRdb's table has in-frame clones only and misses some. Among hundreds of thousands of clones listed, 81% were seen once. The sequencing input was peripheral blood. V gene TRBV6-2 or TRBV6-3 combines with J gene TRBJ1-1, with D perhaps matching TRBD1 (6 bases). The clonotype was recovered from an elderly woman with COVID-19, enrolled during active disease. Written as DNA, the CDR3 is TGTGCCAGCAGTTTGGTGGGGGGGCTGAAGAACACTGAAGCTTTCTTT. It specifies CASSLVGGLKNTEAFF.